Listed below are T cell receptor beta chains from one sample, sequenced in a study of T cell responses to AZD1222 COVID-19 vaccine. Data came from immunoSEQ multiplex PCR; TCRdb stores just in-frame clones and leaves some out. The data contain over 130,000 clones, 92% of them singletons. Sequencing used peripheral blood, obtained 28 days after the second AZD1222 dose. The origin of the receptors is an adult who received the AZD1222 COVID-19 vaccine. CDR3s include the opening cysteine and the closing phenylalanine or tryptophan. The D gene is left open where the match is weak. Clone size is given for some rows only: seen once, a few or many times, or a class if the clone is expanded.

clone_size d_call j_call v_call cdr3_nt cdr3_aa
- - TRBJ2-6 TRBV12-3/TRBV12-4 TGTGCCACCTCTGGGGCCAACGTCCTGACTTTC CATSGANVLTF
- TRBD2 TRBJ2-7 TRBV10-2 TGCGCCAGCAGTGAGAAGACTAGCGCCGCCTACGAGCAGTACTTC CASSEKTSAAYEQYF
- - TRBJ1-4 TRBV18 TGTGCCAGCTCGACCGGGACCCGCGCAACTAATGAAAAACTGTTTTTT CASSTGTRATNEKLFF
- - TRBJ1-2 TRBV6-6 TGTGCCAGCAGTCCTAACCCAGGTTATGGCTACACCTTC CASSPNPGYGYTF
many - TRBJ1-2 TRBV6-2/TRBV6-3 TGTGCCAGCAGTTACGGCACCGGGAGCGAAGAGGGTACCTTC CASSYGTGSEEGTF
- - TRBJ1-1 TRBV30 TGTGCCTGGAGTGTTCCGCCGAACACTGAAGCTTTCTTT CAWSVPPNTEAFF
- TRBD1 TRBJ1-2 TRBV5-1 TGCGCCAGCCAGCCCTACCGAGGGGACAGGCTCTATGGCTACACCTTC CASQPYRGDRLYGYTF
- - TRBJ1-2 TRBV28 TGTGCCAGCAGTTCCCCGGGAGCGTTTGATGGCTACACCTTC CASSSPGAFDGYTF
- TRBD1 TRBJ1-1 TRBV9 TGTGCCAGCAGCGTAGGGGGACAGGTGGTAACTGAAGCTTTCTTT CASSVGGQVVTEAFF
- - TRBJ2-7 TRBV7-8 TGTGCCAGCAGCTCCGACAGACCCGCCTACGAGCAGTACTTC CASSSDRPAYEQYF
- - TRBJ2-3 TRBV27 TGTGCCAGCTCAACCTCGGGGGCTGGCACAGATACGCAGTATTTT CASSTSGAGTDTQYF
- TRBD2 TRBJ2-3 TRBV29-1 TGCAGCGTTGAGGGGCCAGCGGGGGACACAGATACGCAGTATTTT CSVEGPAGDTDTQYF
- - TRBJ1-6 TRBV6-4 TGTGCCAGCAGTGAGGAGGGCGGTTCACCCCTCCACTTT CASSEEGGSPLHF
- TRBD1 TRBJ1-1 TRBV28 TGTGCCATCATCCCGGGGGACAGAAACACTGAAGCTTTCTTT CAIIPGDRNTEAFF
- - TRBJ2-4 TRBV18 TGTGCCAGCTCATCGGGGTTGGCCAAAAACATTCAGTACTTC CASSSGLAKNIQYF